The source of this T cell receptor beta chain is a study of PD-1 blockade in classical Hodgkin lymphoma. Study background: It was nivolumab at 3 mg/kg, given intravenously every 2 weeks, that patients received. Regarding the study as a whole: Researchers reported that CD4+ TCR diversity, though not CD8+, rose significantly by C4D1.

Assay: immunoSEQ multiplex PCR; the TCRdb copy retains only in-frame clones and omits some. Of approximately 26,000 clones listed, around 80% are singletons. A note on this clone: Its antigen is unidentified.

CDR1 is LNHDA, CDR2 SQIVND, per germline (reference sequence). This CDR3 is 13 amino acids long. V dropped 4 bases and J dropped 5 bases, with 11 bases sitting between them. All patients experienced relapse after autologous stem cell transplantation, and brentuximab vedotin exposure was variable. The source of this sequence is a human donor with classical Hodgkin lymphoma. V is TRBV19 and J is TRBJ1-2; no firm D call. The sequencing here drew on peripheral blood mononuclear cells (PBMCs), taken before the second cycle of nivolumab. The CDR3 is CASSTQRRYGYTF. The CDR3 DNA follows: TGTGCCAGTAGTACCCAGCGACGATATGGCTACACCTTC.